This T cell receptor beta chain originates from a study of identical twins. Study-level findings and limits: Twin pairs had excess sharing that was weaker in beta out-of-frame sequences. Findings came from cross-sectional statistics, without long-term follow-up of donors.

The CDR3 is 12 amino acids. V gave up 4 bases and J gave up 11 bases; unmatched junction bases: 7. Germline V gene sequence: CDR1 SGHTA, CDR2 FQGNSA. A template switching step contributed a universal primer site, while unique molecular identifiers were present in the cDNA. One entry per CDR3 protein, called by TCRdb with MiXCR from the 5' RACE reads. The repertoire has 750,000 to 950,000 distinct CDR3 sequences, 9% to 15% of them found once; the top ten carry under 2%. As regards this clonotype: Its antigen is still unknown.

These data also formed part of another study, on yellow fever vaccine responses in identical twins.

Sequences were obtained from PBMCs. The chain joins TRBV7-2 to TRBJ1-1; TRBD1 matches at 7 bases. The clonotype was recovered from a woman aged 18-30 years in good health. Here the CDR3 DNA reads TGTGCCAGCAGCTCGGACAGGCGGGTCGCTTTCTTT. Its translation: CASSSDRRVAFF.